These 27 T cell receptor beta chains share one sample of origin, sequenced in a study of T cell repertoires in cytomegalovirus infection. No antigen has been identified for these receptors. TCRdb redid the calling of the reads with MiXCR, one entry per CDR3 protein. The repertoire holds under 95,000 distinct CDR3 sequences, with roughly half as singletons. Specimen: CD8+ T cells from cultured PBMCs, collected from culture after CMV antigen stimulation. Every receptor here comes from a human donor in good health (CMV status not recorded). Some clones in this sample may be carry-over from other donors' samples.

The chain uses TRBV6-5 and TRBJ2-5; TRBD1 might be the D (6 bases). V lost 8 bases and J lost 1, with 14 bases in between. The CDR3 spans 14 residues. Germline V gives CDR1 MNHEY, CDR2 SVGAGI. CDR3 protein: CASGKRGIQETQYF. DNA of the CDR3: TGTGCCAGCGGGAAAAGGGGGATCCAAGAGACCCAGTACTTC.

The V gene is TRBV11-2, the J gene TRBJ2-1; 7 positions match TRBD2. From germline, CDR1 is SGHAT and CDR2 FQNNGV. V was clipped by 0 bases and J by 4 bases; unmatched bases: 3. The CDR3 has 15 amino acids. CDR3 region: CASSLELAEYNEQFF. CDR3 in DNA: TGTGCCAGCAGCTTAGAGCTAGCGGAATACAATGAGCAGTTCTTC.

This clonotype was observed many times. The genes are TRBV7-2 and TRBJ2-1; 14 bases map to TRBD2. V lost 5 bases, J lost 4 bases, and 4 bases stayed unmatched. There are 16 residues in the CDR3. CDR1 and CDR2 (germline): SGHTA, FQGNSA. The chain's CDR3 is CASSPRTSGGYNEQFF. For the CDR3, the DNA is TGTGCCAGCAGCCCGCGGACTAGCGGGGGGTACAATGAGCAGTTCTTC. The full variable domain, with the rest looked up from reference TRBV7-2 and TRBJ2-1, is GAGVSQSPSNKVTEKGKDVELRCDPISGHTALYWYRQSLGQGLEFLIYFQGNSAPDKSGLPSDRFSAERTGGSVSTLTIQRTQQEDSAVYLCASSPRTSGGYNEQFFGPGTRLTVL.

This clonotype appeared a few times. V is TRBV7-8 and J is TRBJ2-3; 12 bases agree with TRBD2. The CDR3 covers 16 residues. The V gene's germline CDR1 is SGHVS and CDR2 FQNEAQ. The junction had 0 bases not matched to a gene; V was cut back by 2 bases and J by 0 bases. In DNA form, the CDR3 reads TGTGCCAGCAGCTTACTAGCGGGAGGGAGCACAGATACGCAGTATTTT. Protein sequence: CASSLLAGGSTDTQYF.

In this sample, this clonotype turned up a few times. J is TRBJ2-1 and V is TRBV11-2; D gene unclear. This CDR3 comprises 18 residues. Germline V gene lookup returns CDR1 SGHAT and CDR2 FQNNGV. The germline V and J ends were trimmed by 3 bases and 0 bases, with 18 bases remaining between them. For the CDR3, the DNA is TGTGCCAGCAGCTTTCGCGGTTTCGGCGCGAGCTCCTACAATGAGCAGTTCTTC. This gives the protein CASSFRGFGASSYNEQFF.

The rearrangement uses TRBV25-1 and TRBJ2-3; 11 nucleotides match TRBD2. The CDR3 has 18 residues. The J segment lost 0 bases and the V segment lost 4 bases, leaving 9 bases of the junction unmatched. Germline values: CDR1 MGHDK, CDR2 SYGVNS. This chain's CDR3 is CASSVGSGGAHSTDTQYF. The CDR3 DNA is TGTGCCAGCAGTGTCGGTAGCGGGGGGGCCCACAGCACAGATACGCAGTATTTT.

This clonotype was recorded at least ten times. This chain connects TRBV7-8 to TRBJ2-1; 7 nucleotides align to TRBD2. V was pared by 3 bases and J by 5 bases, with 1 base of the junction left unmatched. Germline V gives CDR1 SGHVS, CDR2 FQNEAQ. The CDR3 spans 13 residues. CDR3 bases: TGTGCCAGCAGCTTCACTAGCGACAATGAGCAGTTCTTC. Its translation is CASSFTSDNEQFF.

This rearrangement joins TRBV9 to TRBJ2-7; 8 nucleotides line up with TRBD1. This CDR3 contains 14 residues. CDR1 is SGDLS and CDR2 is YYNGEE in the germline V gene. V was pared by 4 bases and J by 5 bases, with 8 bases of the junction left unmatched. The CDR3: CASSPSDRADEQYF. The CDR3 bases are TGTGCCAGCAGCCCCTCGGACAGGGCAGACGAGCAGTACTTC.

The CDR3 reads CASSSLLAGGSEQFF. CDR3 sequence (DNA): TGTGCCAGCAGCTCCCTATTAGCGGGAGGAAGTGAGCAGTTCTTC. The chain carries TRBV7-2 and TRBJ2-1; the match to TRBD2 covers 10 bases. Germline trimming cut 4 bases from V and 9 bases from J; bases unmatched to any gene: 9. The CDR3 consists of 15 residues. Germline CDR1 is SGHTA and CDR2 is FQGNSA.

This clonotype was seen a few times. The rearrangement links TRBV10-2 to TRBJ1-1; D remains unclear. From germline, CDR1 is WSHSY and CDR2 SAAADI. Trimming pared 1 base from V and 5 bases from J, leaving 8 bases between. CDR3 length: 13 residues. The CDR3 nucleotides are TGCGCCAGCAGTGAGTTACCACGGACTGAAGCTTTCTTT. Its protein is CASSELPRTEAFF.

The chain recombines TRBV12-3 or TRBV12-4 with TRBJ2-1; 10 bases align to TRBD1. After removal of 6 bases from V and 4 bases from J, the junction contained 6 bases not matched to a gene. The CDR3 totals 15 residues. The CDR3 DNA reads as TGTGCCAGCAGGACCGGGACAGGGGCTTACAATGAGCAGTTCTTC. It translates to CASRTGTGAYNEQFF.

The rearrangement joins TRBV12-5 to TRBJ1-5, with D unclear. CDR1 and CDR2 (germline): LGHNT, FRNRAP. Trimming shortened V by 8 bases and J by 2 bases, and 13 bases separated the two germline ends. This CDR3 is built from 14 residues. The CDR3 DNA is TGTGCTAGTCCCCCCGGGAACTGCAATCAGCCCCAGCATTTT. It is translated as CASPPGNCNQPQHF.

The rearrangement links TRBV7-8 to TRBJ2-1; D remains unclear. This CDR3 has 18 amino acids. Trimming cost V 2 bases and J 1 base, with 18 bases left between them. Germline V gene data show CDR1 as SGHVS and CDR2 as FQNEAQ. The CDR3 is CASSLLKDGQGSYNEQFF. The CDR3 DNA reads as TGTGCCAGCAGCTTACTAAAGGATGGGCAAGGGTCCTACAATGAGCAGTTCTTC.

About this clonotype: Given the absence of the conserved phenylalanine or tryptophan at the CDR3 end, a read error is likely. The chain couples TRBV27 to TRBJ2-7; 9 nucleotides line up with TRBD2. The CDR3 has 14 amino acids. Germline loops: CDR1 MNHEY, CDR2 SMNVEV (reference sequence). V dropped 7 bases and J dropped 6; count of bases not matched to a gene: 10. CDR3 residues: CASTSVAGGSEQYL. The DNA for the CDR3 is TGTGCCAGCACCAGTGTTGCGGGAGGGTCCGAGCAGTACTTA.

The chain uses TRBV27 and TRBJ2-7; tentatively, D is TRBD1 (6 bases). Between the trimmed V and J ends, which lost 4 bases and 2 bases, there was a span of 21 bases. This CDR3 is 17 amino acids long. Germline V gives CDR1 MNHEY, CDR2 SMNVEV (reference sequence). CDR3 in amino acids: CASSSAQTGLTTYEQYF. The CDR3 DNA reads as TGTGCCAGCAGTTCGGCCCAGACAGGACTTACCACCTACGAGCAGTACTTC.

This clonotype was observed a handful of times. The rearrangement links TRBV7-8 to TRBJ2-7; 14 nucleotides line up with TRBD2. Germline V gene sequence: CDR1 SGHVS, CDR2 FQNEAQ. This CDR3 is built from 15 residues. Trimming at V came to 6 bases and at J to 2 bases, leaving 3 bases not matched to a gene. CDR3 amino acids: CASRPTSGRAYEQYF. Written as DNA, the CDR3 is TGTGCCAGCAGGCCGACTAGCGGGAGGGCCTACGAGCAGTACTTC.

The CDR3 bases are TGTGCCAGCAGCTTTTCGGGCGGCGGGGAGCTGTTTTTT. Translation gives CASSFSGGGELFF. The rearrangement links TRBV5-4 to TRBJ2-2; D is unclear. The CDR3 sequence is 13 residues long. Looked up from germline, CDR1 is SGHNT and CDR2 is YYREEE (reference sequence). Trimming took off 2 bases at V and 7 bases at J, with 9 bases between the two ends.

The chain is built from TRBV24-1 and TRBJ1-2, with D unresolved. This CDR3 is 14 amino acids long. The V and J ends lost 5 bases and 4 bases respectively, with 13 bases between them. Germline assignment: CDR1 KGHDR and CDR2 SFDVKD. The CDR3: CATSAADRGYGYTF. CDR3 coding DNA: TGTGCCACCAGTGCCGCGGACCGGGGCTATGGCTACACCTTC.

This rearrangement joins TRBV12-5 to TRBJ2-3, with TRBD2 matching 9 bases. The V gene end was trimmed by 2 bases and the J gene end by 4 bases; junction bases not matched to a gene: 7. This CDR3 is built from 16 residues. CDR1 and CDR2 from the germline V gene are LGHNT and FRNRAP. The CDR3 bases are TGTGCTAGTGGTTTGAATCCTAGCGGGATTGCAGATACGCAGTATTTT. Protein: CASGLNPSGIADTQYF.

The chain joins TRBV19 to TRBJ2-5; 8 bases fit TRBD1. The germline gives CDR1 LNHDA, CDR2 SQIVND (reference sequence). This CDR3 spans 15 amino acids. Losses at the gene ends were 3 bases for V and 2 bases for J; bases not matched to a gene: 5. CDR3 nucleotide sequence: TGTGCCAGTAGTATGGGGGACAGGTATCAAGAGACCCAGTACTTC. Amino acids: CASSMGDRYQETQYF.

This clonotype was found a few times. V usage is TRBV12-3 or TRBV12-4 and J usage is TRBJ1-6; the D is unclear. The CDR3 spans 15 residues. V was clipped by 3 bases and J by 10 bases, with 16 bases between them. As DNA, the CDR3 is TGTGCCAGCAGTTTCGTGACGGAGGGATGGTCACCCCTCCACTTT. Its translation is CASSFVTEGWSPLHF.

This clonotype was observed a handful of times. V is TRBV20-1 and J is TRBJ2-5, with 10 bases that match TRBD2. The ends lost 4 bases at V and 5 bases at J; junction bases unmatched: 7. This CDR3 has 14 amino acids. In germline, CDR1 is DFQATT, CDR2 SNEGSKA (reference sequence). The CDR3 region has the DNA TGCAGTGCTACTGAGCGGGAGGGCCAGGAGACCCAGTACTTC. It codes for CSATEREGQETQYF.

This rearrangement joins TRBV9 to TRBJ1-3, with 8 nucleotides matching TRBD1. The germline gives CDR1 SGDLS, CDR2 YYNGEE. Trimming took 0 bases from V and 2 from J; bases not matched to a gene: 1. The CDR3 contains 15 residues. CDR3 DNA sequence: TGTGCCAGCAGCGTAGAGACAGGGGCTGGAAACACCATATATTTT. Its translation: CASSVETGAGNTIYF.

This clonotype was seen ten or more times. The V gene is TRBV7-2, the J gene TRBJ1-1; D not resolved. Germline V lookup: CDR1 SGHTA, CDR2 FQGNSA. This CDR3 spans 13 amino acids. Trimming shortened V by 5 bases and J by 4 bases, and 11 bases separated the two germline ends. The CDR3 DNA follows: TGTGCCAGCAGCCCCGCCTTAGGCACTGAAGCTTTCTTT. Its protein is CASSPALGTEAFF.

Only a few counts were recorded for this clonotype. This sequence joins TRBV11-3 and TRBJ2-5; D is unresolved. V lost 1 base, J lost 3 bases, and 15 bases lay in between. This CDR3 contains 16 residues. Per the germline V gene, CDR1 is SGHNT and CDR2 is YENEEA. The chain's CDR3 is CASSLGNLGLKETQYF. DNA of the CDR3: TGTGCCAGCAGCTTAGGGAACCTCGGGTTGAAAGAGACCCAGTACTTC.

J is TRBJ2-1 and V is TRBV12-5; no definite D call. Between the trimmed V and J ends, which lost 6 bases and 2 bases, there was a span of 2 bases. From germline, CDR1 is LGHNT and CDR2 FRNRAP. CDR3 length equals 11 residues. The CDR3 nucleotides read TGTGCTAGTGGACCCTACAATGAGCAGTTCTTC. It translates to CASGPYNEQFF. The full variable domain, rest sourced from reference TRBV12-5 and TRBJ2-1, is DARVTQTPRHKVTEMGQEVTMRCQPILGHNTVFWYRQTMMQGLELLAYFRNRAPLDDSGMPKDRFSAEMPDATLATLKIQPSEPRDSAVYFCASGPYNEQFFGPGTRLTVL.

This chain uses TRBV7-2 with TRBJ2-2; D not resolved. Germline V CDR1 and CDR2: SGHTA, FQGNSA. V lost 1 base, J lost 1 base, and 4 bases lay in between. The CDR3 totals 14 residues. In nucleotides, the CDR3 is TGTGCCAGCAGCTTAGTCCTGAACACCGGGGAGCTGTTTTTT. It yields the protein CASSLVLNTGELFF.